Shown below are 20 T cell receptor beta chains from a single sample sequenced in a study of blood T cell repertoires in COVID-19. The data were produced by immunoSEQ multiplex PCR, yet TCRdb's version contains in-frame clones alone and is incomplete. The repertoire has 30,000 to 35,000 clones, 80% to 90% of them found once; the top ten carry around an eighth. The specimen was peripheral blood. Source of these receptors: a man in his 60s with active COVID-19.

The V and J genes are TRBV7-3 and TRBJ2-3; 9 bases match TRBD2. V shed 5 bases, J shed 3 bases, and the junction held 9 bases outside the gene matches. The CDR3 covers 16 residues. The V gene's germline CDR1 is SGHTA and CDR2 FQGTGA. As DNA, the CDR3 is TGTGCCAGCAGCCAAGGCCTCCTAGCGGGAACAGATACGCAGTATTTT. It specifies CASSQGLLAGTDTQYF.

V gene TRBV4-3 combines with J gene TRBJ1-2; D might be TRBD1 (5 bases). CDR1 and CDR2 (germline): LGHNA, YSLEER. Trimming took 3 bases from V and 4 from J, leaving 15 bases between them. This CDR3 is 15 amino acids long. CDR3 bases: TGCGCCAGCAGCCAGGCCGTTGGGGCCGGCTATGGCTACACCTTC. This sequence encodes CASSQAVGAGYGYTF.

J is TRBJ2-1 and V is TRBV6-6, with 7 bases matching TRBD1. CDR1 is MNHNY, CDR2 SVGAGI, per germline (reference sequence). This CDR3 region has 14 residues. The ends lost 0 bases at V and 9 bases at J; junction bases unmatched: 5. The CDR3 DNA reads as TGTGCCAGCAGTTACTCGATAGGGGGCTCTGAGCAGTTCTTC. Translation: CASSYSIGGSEQFF.

The V gene is TRBV29-1, the J gene TRBJ1-1, with D tentatively TRBD1 (5 bases). Germline V gene data show CDR1 as SQVTM and CDR2 as ANQGSEA. V was clipped by 4 bases and J by 3 bases, with 6 bases between them. The CDR3 length is 11 residues. The CDR3 nucleotides are TGCAGCGTTGTGACAGACACTGAAGCTTTCTTT. Its protein is CSVVTDTEAFF.

This chain uses TRBV12-3 or TRBV12-4 with TRBJ1-1; D is possibly TRBD1 (5 bases). V lost 7 bases and J 5 bases, leaving 11 bases between the germline ends. The CDR3 covers 12 residues. The CDR3 DNA sequence: TGTGCCAGCACTCAAAGGGGTACTGAAGCTTTCTTT. Protein: CASTQRGTEAFF.

The chain couples TRBV3-1 (or the pseudogene TRBV3-2) to TRBJ2-5; 7 nucleotides line up with TRBD2. V lost 5 bases, J lost 10 bases, and 13 bases stayed unmatched. The CDR3 spans 14 residues. Germline CDR1 is LGHDT and CDR2 is YNNKEL (reference sequence). The CDR3 DNA follows: TGTGCCAGCAGCAAAAGTGGGGGGGAAGGGAGCCAGTACTTC. Its protein is CASSKSGGEGSQYF.

The chain links TRBV27 to TRBJ2-6; 9 bases line up with TRBD1. With V trimmed by 2 bases and J by 0 bases, 5 bases remained unmatched. Per germline, CDR1 MNHEY and CDR2 SMNVEV (reference sequence). This CDR3 has 18 amino acids. The CDR3 region is CASSLRGTGNSGANVLTF. The CDR3 DNA sequence: TGTGCCAGCAGTTTAAGGGGGACAGGGAACTCTGGGGCCAACGTCCTGACTTTC.

V usage is TRBV2 and J usage is TRBJ2-1, with TRBD2 matching 10 bases. V dropped 6 bases and J dropped 7; count of bases not matched to a gene: 9. The germline V gene has CDR1 SNHLY and CDR2 FYNNEI. CDR3 length equals 15 residues. CDR3 DNA sequence: TGTGCCAGCAGGCTCAGCGGGGGGGCGCGAAATGAGCAGTTCTTC. Translation: CASRLSGGARNEQFF.

This clone was recorded once. The chain combines TRBV7-7 with TRBJ2-1, with TRBD2 identical over 12 bases. Germline CDR1 and CDR2: SSHAT and FNYEAQ (reference sequence). The trim removed 5 bases at V and 9 bases at J, leaving 8 bases unmatched. The CDR3 is made up of 15 amino acids. The chain's CDR3 is CASSIRTSGAAEQFF. CDR3 bases: TGTGCCAGCAGCATCAGGACTAGCGGGGCGGCTGAGCAGTTCTTC.

The CDR3 coding sequence is TGTGCCAGCAGCTTGGCGGGGCAGCGGGGAACAGATACGCAGTATTTT. Protein: CASSLAGQRGTDTQYF. This rearrangement joins TRBV5-6 to TRBJ2-3, with 7 bases matching TRBD2. The CDR3 sequence is 16 residues long. The ends lost 0 bases at V and 3 bases at J; junction bases unmatched: 7. Germline CDR1 SGHDT, CDR2 YYEEEE.

This clone turned up a few times. This rearrangement joins TRBV3-1 (or the pseudogene TRBV3-2) to TRBJ2-7, with 16 bases lining up with TRBD2. Germline V gene sequence: CDR1 LGHDT, CDR2 YNNKEL (reference sequence). The CDR3 is 17 amino acids. After removal of 1 base from V and 7 bases from J, the junction contained 7 bases not matched to a gene. The CDR3 DNA follows: TGTGCCAGCAGCCAAGGATACGGGACTAGCGGGGGGGTAGAGCAGTACTTC. Translated, it gives CASSQGYGTSGGVEQYF.

Only one count was recorded for this clone. V is TRBV19 and J is TRBJ2-1; 14 positions agree with TRBD2. Germline-derived CDR1 and CDR2 are LNHDA and SQIVND (reference sequence). The CDR3 spans 16 residues. With 3 bases clipped from V and 8 bases from J, the junction kept 6 bases outside the gene matches. CDR3 DNA sequence: TGTGCCAGTAGTATCGGACTAGCGGGGGGTGCTTATGAGCAGTTCTTC. Translation: CASSIGLAGGAYEQFF.

This clone was seen only once. The chain joins TRBV7-3 to TRBJ2-1; 9 positions agree with TRBD2. The CDR3 consists of 19 residues. J gave up 4 bases and V 2 bases, and 15 bases lay outside the gene matches. The germline gives CDR1 SGHTA, CDR2 FQGTGA. CDR3 sequence reads: CASSLFSFSVLAGYNEQFF. The CDR3 DNA follows: TGTGCCAGCAGCTTATTCAGTTTTTCGGTTCTAGCGGGATACAATGAGCAGTTCTTC.

Only one count was recorded for this clone. The chain combines TRBV18 with TRBJ1-5; 8 bases fit TRBD1. The CDR3 length is 14 residues. V lost 3 bases and J lost 7; bases outside the gene matches: 5. Per germline, CDR1 KGHSH and CDR2 LQKENI. The CDR3 bases are TGTGCCAGCTCACCGGCAGGGGGCGGGCAGCCCCAGCATTTT. It encodes CASSPAGGGQPQHF.

The gene calls are TRBV6-6 and TRBJ2-5; 8 nucleotides match TRBD2. V trimming: 0 bases; J trimming: 5 bases; junction bases outside the gene matches: 5. CDR1 MNHNY and CDR2 SVGAGI come from the germline V gene (reference sequence). CDR3 length: 15 residues. In nucleotides, the CDR3 is TGTGCCAGCAGTTACTCGTCTAGCGGGCGTGAGACCCAGTACTTC. Protein sequence: CASSYSSSGRETQYF.

The rearrangement joins TRBV20-1 to TRBJ2-1; D is unresolved. The germline gives CDR1 DFQATT, CDR2 SNEGSKA (reference sequence). CDR3 length: 12 amino acids. With 3 bases removed from V and 5 bases from J, the gap between germline ends came to 8 bases. CDR3 DNA: TGCAGTGCTAGTCTGGGCCACAATGAGCAGTTCTTC. This sequence encodes CSASLGHNEQFF.

As regards this clone: One end of the junction varies from germline; a read error may be responsible. This chain connects TRBV12-3 or TRBV12-4 to TRBJ1-2; the D is unclear. The CDR3 consists of 12 residues. Written as DNA, the CDR3 is TGTGCCAGCAGTTTAGGAGGAGGACCCGAAGCCTTC. Translating it yields CASSLGGGPEAF.

This chain connects TRBV18 to TRBJ2-3; TRBD2 matches at 10 bases. CDR3 length: 18 residues. The germline CDR1 and CDR2 sequences are KGHSH and LQKENI. The V and J ends lost 2 bases and 4 bases, in that order; junction bases with no gene match: 12. CDR3 residues: CASSPGQASGSLADTQYF. Written as DNA, the CDR3 is TGTGCCAGCTCACCAGGGCAGGCTAGCGGGAGTTTGGCAGATACGCAGTATTTT.

The J gene is TRBJ2-7, the V gene TRBV5-6; D not certain. The V gene lost 0 bases and the J gene lost 0 bases, with 7 bases spanning the gap. The CDR3 runs to 14 residues. Germline V gives CDR1 SGHDT, CDR2 YYEEEE. The CDR3 here is CASSLVSFSYEQYF. Written as DNA, the CDR3 is TGTGCCAGCAGCTTGGTATCTTTCTCCTACGAGCAGTACTTC.

The genes are TRBV2 and TRBJ2-2; 11 bases match TRBD2. The germline gives CDR1 SNHLY, CDR2 FYNNEI. Trimming at V came to 9 bases and at J to 7 bases, leaving 4 bases not matched to a gene. CDR3 length equals 13 residues. The CDR3 loop reads CASSGRAFGELFF. CDR3 bases: TGTGCCAGTAGCGGGAGGGCCTTCGGGGAGCTGTTTTTT. Full variable domain (remainder filled in from reference TRBV2 and TRBJ2-2): EPEVTQTPSHQVTQMGQEVILRCVPISNHLYFYWYRQILGQKVEFLVSFYNNEISEKSEIFDDQFSVERPDGSNFTLKIRSTKLEDSAMYFCASSGRAFGELFFGEGSRLTVL.